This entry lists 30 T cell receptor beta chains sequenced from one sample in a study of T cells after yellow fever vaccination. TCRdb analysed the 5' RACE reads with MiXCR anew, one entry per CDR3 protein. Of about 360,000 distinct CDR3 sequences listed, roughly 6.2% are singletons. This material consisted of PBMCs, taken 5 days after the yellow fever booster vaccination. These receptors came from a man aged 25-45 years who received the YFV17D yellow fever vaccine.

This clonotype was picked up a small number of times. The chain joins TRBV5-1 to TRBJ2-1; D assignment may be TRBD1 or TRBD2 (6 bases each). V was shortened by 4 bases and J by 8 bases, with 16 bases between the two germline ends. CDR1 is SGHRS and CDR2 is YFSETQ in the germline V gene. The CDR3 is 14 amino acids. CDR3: CASSPGGSWDEQFF. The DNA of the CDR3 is TGCGCCAGCAGCCCCGGGGGCAGCTGGGATGAGCAGTTCTTC.

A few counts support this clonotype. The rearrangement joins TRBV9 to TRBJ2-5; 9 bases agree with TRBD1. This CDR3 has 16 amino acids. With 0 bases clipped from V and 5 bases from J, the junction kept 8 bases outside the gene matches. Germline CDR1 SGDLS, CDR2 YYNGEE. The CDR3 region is CASSVATGGLGETQYF. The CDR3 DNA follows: TGTGCCAGCAGCGTAGCCACAGGGGGCCTCGGGGAGACCCAGTACTTC.

The CDR3 region is CSVGGTGSGNTIYF. CDR3 coding DNA: TGCAGCGTTGGTGGGACAGGGTCTGGAAACACCATATATTTT. This sequence joins TRBV29-1 and TRBJ1-3; 9 bases map to TRBD1. J gave up 1 base and V 4 bases, and 2 bases lay outside the gene matches. CDR3 length: 14 amino acids. The germline CDR1 and CDR2 sequences are SQVTM and ANQGSEA. Complete variable domain (other parts from reference TRBV29-1 and TRBJ1-3): SAVISQKPSRDICQRGTSLTIQCQVDSQVTMMFWYRQQPGQSLTLIATANQGSEATYESGFVIDKFPISRPNLTFSTLTVSNMSPEDSSIYLCSVGGTGSGNTIYFGEGSWLTVV.

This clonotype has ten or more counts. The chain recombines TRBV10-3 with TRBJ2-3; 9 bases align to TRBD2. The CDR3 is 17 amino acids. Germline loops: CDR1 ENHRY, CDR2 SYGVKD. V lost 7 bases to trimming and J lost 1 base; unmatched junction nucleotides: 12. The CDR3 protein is CAIKAGGERLGTDTQYF. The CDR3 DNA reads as TGTGCCATCAAGGCGGGAGGGGAGCGCTTAGGCACAGATACGCAGTATTTT.

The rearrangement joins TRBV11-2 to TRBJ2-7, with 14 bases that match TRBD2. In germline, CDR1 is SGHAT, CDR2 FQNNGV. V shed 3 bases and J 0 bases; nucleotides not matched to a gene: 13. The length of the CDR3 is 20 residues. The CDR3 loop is CASSLILTSGRVLSSYEQYF. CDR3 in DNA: TGTGCCAGCAGCTTGATATTGACTAGCGGGAGGGTTTTGAGCTCCTACGAGCAGTACTTC.

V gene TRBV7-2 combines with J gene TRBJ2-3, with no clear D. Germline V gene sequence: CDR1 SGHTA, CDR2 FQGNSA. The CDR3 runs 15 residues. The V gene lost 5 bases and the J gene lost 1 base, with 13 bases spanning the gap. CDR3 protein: CASSQPRKGTDTQYF. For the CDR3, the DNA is TGTGCCAGCAGCCAACCTAGAAAGGGCACAGATACGCAGTATTTT.

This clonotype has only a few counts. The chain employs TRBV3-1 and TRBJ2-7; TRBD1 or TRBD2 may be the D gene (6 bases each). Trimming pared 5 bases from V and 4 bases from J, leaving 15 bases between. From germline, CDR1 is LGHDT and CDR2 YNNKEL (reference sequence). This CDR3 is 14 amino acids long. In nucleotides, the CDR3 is TGTGCCAGCAGCTCGCCTGGGGGGCTTTACGAGCAGTACTTC. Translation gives CASSSPGGLYEQYF.

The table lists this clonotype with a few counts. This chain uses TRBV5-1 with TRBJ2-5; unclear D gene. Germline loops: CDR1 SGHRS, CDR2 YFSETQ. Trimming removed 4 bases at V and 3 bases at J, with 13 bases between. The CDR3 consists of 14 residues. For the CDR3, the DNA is TGCGCCAGCAGCCGCACCCAGTTTAAAGAGACCCAGTACTTC. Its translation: CASSRTQFKETQYF.

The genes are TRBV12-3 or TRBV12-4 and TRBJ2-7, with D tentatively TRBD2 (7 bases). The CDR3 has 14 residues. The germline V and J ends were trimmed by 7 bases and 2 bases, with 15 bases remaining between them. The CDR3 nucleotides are TGTGCCAGCACCTCGCAGGGGACTACCTACGAGCAGTACTTC. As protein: CASTSQGTTYEQYF.

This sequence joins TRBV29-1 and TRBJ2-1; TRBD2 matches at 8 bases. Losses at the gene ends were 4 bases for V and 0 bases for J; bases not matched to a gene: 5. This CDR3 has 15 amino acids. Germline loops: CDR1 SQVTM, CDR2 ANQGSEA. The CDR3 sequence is CSVAGGGASYNEQFF. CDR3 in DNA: TGCAGCGTTGCGGGGGGGGGGGCCTCCTACAATGAGCAGTTCTTC.

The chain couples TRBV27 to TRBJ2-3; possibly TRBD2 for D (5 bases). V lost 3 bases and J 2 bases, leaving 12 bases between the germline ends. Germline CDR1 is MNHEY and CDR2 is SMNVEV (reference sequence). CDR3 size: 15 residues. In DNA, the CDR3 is TGTGCCAGCAGTTTGACCCCAGACTACACAGATACGCAGTATTTT. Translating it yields CASSLTPDYTDTQYF.

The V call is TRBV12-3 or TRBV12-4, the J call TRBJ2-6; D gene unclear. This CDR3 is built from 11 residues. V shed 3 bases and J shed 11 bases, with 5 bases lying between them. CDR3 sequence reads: CASSLRDVLTF. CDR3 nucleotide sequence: TGTGCCAGCAGTTTGAGAGACGTCCTGACTTTC.

The CDR3 region is CASRVSGNTGELFF. Here the CDR3 DNA reads TGTGCCAGCAGAGTTAGCGGGAACACCGGGGAGCTGTTTTTT. The chain employs TRBV2 and TRBJ2-2; perhaps TRBD2 as D (6 bases). There are 14 residues in the CDR3. V gave up 6 bases and J gave up 1 base, with 9 bases separating them. The germline CDR1 and CDR2 sequences are SNHLY and FYNNEI.

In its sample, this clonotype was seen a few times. Here the CDR3 DNA reads TGTGCCAGCGCCCCTCCGGGACTAGCGGGAGGAACCGGGGAGCTGTTTTTT. This codes for CASAPPGLAGGTGELFF. The chain links TRBV7-9 to TRBJ2-2; 15 bases line up with TRBD2. Losses at the gene ends were 8 bases for V and 5 bases for J; bases not matched to a gene: 9. Germline assignment: CDR1 SEHNR and CDR2 FQNEAQ (reference sequence). This CDR3 is built from 17 residues. Variable domain in full (rest from reference TRBV7-9 and TRBJ2-2): DTGVSQNPRHKITKRGQNVTFRCDPISEHNRLYWYRQTLGQGPEFLTYFQNEAQLEKSRLLSDRFSAERPKGSFSTLEIQRTEQGDSAMYLCASAPPGLAGGTGELFFGEGSRLTVL.

Here the CDR3 DNA reads TGCGCCAGCAGCCAGGAACACGACAGGGCCTCACTAGATACGCAGTATTTT. Residues: CASSQEHDRASLDTQYF. The V gene is TRBV4-3, the J gene TRBJ2-3; the match to TRBD1 covers 7 bases. The CDR3 totals 17 residues. V gave up 3 bases and J gave up 5 bases; unmatched junction bases: 14. Germline V lookup: CDR1 LGHNA, CDR2 YSLEER.

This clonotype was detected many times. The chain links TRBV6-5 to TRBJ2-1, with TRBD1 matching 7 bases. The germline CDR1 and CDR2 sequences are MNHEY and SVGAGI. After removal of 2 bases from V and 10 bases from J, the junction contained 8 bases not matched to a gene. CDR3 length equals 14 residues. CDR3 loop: CASSYRQGSGEQFF. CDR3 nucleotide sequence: TGTGCCAGCAGTTACCGACAGGGATCAGGAGAGCAGTTCTTC.

Here the CDR3 reads CASSQDLTSGSHEQFF. Here the CDR3 DNA reads TGCGCCAGCAGCCAAGATCTAACTAGCGGGAGCCATGAGCAGTTCTTC. The rearrangement joins TRBV4-3 to TRBJ2-1; 11 bases are a match to TRBD2. The V gene's germline CDR1 is LGHNA and CDR2 YSLEER. CDR3 length: 16 amino acids. Losses at the gene ends were 0 bases for V and 8 bases for J; bases not matched to a gene: 6.

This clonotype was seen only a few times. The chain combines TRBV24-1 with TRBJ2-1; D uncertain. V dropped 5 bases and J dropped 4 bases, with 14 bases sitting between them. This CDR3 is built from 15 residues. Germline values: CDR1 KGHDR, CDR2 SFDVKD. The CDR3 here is CATSADRVDYNEQFF. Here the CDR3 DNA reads TGTGCCACCAGTGCAGACCGGGTAGATTACAATGAGCAGTTCTTC.

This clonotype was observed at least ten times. CDR3: CASSQDLGLAGGSYNEQFF. CDR3 in DNA: TGCGCCAGCAGCCAAGATCTGGGACTAGCGGGAGGCTCCTACAATGAGCAGTTCTTC. The chain links TRBV4-3 to TRBJ2-1, with TRBD2 identical over 15 bases. This CDR3 region has 19 residues. Germline loops: CDR1 LGHNA, CDR2 YSLEER. The junction had 3 bases not matched to a gene; V was cut back by 0 bases and J by 0 bases.

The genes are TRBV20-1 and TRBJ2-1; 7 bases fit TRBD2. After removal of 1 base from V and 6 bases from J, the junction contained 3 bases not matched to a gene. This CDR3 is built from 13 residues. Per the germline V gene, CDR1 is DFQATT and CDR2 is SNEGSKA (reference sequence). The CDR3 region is CSARVGGGNEQFF. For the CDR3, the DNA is TGCAGTGCTAGAGTAGGCGGGGGCAATGAGCAGTTCTTC.

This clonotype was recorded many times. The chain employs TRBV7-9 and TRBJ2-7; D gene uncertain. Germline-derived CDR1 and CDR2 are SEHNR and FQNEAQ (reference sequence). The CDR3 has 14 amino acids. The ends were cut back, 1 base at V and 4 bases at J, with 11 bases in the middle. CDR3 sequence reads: CASSLGGNVYEQYF. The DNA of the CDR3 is TGTGCCAGCAGCTTAGGGGGAAACGTTTACGAGCAGTACTTC.

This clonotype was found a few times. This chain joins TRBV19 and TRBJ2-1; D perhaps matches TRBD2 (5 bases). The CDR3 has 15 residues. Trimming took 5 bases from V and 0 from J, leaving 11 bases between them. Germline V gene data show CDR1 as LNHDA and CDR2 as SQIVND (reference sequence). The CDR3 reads CASSFSAGSYNEQFF. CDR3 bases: TGTGCCAGTAGTTTTAGCGCTGGCTCCTACAATGAGCAGTTCTTC.

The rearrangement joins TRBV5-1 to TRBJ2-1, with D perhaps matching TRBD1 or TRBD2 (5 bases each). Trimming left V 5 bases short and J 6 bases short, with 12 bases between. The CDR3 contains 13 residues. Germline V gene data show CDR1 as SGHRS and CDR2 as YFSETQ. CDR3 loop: CASRAGSPNEQFF. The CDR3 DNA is TGCGCCAGCAGGGCAGGGAGTCCCAATGAGCAGTTCTTC.

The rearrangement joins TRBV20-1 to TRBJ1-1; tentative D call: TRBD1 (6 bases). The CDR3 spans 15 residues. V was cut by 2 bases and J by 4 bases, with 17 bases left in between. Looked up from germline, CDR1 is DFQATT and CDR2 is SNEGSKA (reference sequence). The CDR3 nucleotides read TGCAGTGCTAGAAGGGCAGGGGCCCTGACCACTGAAGCTTTCTTT. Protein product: CSARRAGALTTEAFF.

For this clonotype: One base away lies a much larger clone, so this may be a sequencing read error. CDR3 residues: CASSGTGPDGELFF. The CDR3 DNA reads TGCGCCAGCAGCGGGACAGGGCCTGACGGGGAGCTGTTTTTT. V gene TRBV10-2 combines with J gene TRBJ2-2; 9 positions match TRBD1. This CDR3 has 14 residues. With 6 bases clipped from V and 7 bases from J, the junction kept 6 bases outside the gene matches. Germline CDR1 is WSHSY and CDR2 is SAAADI.

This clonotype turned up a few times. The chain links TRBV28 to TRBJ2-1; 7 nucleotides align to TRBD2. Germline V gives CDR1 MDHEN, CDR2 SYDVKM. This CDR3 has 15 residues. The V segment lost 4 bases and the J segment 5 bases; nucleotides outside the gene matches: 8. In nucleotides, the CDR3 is TGTGCCAGCAGTTCCCCGGGAGGCCGGGACAATGAGCAGTTCTTC. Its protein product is CASSSPGGRDNEQFF.

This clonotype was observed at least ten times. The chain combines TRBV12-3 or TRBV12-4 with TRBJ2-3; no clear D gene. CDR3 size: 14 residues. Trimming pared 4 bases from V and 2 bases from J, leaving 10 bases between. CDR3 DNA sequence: TGTGCCAGCAGTTCGAACAGCCCCACAGATACGCAGTATTTT. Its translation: CASSSNSPTDTQYF.

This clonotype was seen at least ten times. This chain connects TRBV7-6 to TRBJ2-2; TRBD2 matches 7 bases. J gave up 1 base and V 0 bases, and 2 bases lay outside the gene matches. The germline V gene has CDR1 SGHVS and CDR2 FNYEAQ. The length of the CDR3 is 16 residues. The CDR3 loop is CASSLAGGGNTGELFF. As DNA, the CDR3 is TGTGCCAGCAGCTTAGCTGGCGGGGGGAACACCGGGGAGCTGTTTTTT.

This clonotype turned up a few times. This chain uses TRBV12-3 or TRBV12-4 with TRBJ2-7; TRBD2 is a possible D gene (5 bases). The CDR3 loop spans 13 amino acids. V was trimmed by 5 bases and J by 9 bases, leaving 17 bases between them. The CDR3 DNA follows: TGTGCCAGCAGTGCAACCCCGAGTGGAGGGCAGTACTTC. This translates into CASSATPSGGQYF.

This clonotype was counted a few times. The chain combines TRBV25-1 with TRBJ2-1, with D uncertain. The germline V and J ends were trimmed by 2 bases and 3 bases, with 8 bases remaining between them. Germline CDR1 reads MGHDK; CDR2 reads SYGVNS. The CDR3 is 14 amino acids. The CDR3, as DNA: TGTGCCAGCAGTGAAGAAGTCAGCTACAATGAGCAGTTCTTC. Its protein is CASSEEVSYNEQFF.